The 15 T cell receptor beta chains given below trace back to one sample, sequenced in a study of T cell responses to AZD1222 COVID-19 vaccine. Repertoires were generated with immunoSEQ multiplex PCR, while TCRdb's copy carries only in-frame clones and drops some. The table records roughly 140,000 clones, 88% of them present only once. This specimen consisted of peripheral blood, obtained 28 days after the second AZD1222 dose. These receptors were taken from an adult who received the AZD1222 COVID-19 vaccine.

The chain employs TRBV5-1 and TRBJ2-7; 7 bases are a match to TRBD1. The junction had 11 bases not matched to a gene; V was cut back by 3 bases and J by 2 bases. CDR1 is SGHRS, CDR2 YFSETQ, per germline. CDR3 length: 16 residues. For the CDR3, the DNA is TGCGCCAGCAGCTCAACCGGACAGGTAGGGACCTACGAGCAGTACTTC. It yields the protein CASSSTGQVGTYEQYF.

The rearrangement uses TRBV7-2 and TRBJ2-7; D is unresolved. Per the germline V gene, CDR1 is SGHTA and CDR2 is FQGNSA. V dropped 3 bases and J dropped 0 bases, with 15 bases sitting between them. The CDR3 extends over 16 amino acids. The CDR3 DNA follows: TGTGCCAGCAGCTTTCAGCTCACAACCAGCTCCTACGAGCAGTACTTC. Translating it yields CASSFQLTTSSYEQYF. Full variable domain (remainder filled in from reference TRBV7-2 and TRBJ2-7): GAGVSQSPSNKVTEKGKDVELRCDPISGHTALYWYRQSLGQGLEFLIYFQGNSAPDKSGLPSDRFSAERTGGSVSTLTIQRTQQEDSAVYLCASSFQLTTSSYEQYFGPGTRLTVT.

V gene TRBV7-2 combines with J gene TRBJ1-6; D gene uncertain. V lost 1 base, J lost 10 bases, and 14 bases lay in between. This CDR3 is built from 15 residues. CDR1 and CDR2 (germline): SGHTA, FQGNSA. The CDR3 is CASSLDRGDGSPLHF. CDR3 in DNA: TGTGCCAGCAGCTTAGATCGGGGAGATGGCTCACCCCTCCACTTT.

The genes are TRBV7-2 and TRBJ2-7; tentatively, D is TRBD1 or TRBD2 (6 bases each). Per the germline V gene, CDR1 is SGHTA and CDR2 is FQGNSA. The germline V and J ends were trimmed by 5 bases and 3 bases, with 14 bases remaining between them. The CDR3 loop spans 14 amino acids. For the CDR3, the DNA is TGTGCCAGCAGCCGTAACCGGGGGCACTACGAGCAGTACTTC. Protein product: CASSRNRGHYEQYF.

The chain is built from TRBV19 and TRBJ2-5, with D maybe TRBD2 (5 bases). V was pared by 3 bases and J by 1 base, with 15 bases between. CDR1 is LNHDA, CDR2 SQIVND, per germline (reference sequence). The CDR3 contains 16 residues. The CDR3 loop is CASSIGSAAPQETQYF. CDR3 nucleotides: TGTGCCAGTAGTATCGGGTCAGCGGCTCCCCAAGAGACCCAGTACTTC.

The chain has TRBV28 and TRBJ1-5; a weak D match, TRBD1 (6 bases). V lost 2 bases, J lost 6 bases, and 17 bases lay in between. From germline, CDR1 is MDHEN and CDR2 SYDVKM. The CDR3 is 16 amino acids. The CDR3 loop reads CASSLQLQGLGQPQHF. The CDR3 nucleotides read TGTGCCAGCAGTTTACAACTACAGGGCTTAGGTCAGCCCCAGCATTTT.

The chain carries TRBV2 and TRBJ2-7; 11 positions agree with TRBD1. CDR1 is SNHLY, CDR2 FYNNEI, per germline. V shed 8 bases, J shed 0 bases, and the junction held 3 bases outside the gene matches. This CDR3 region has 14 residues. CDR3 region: CASWTGGRSYEQYF. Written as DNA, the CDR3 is TGTGCCAGCTGGACAGGGGGCCGCTCCTACGAGCAGTACTTC.

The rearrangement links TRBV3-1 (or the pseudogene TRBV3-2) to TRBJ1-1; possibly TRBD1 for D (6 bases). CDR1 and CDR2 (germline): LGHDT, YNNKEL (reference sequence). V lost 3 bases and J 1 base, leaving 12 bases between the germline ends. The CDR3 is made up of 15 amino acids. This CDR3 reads CASSQGDTRNTEAFF. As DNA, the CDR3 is TGTGCCAGCAGCCAGGGGGACACTCGGAACACTGAAGCTTTCTTT.

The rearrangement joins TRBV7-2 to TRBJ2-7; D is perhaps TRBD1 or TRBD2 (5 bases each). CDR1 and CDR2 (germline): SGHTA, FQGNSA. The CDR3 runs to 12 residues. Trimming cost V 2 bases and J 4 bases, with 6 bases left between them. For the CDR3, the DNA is TGTGCCAGCAGCTTATGGGGGTACGAGCAGTACTTC. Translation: CASSLWGYEQYF.

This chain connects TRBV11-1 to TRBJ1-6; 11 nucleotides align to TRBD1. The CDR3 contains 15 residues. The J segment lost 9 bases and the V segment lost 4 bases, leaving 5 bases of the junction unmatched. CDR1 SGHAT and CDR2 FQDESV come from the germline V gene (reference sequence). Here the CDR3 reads CASSSGQGAVSPLHF. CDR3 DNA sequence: TGTGCCAGCAGCTCCGGACAGGGGGCAGTTTCACCCCTCCACTTT.

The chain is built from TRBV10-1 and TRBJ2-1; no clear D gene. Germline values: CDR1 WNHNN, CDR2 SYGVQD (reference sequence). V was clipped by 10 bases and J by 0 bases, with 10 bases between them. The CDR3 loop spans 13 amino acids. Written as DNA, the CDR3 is TGCGCCACCCAGGCGAGCTCCTACAATGAGCAGTTCTTC. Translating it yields CATQASSYNEQFF.

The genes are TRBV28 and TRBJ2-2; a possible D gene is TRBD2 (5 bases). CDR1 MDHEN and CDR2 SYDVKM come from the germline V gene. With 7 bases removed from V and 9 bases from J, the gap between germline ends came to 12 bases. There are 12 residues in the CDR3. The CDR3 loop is CASTTLARELFF. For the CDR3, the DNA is TGTGCCAGCACCACCCTAGCCAGGGAGCTGTTTTTT.

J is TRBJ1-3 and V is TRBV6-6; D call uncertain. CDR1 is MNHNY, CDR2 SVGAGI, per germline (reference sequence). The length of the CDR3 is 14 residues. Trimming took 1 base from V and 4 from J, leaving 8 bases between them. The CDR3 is CASSYYHIGNTIYF. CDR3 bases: TGTGCCAGCAGTTACTACCACATCGGAAACACCATATATTTT.

Here the CDR3 DNA reads TGTGCCAGTAGCCAATACAGGGGGTTGGACACTGAAGCTTTCTTT. It codes for CASSQYRGLDTEAFF. The rearrangement joins TRBV19 to TRBJ1-1, with 8 bases lining up with TRBD1. The V gene's germline CDR1 is LNHDA and CDR2 SQIVND (reference sequence). J gave up 3 bases and V 6 bases, and 9 bases lay outside the gene matches. There are 15 residues in the CDR3.

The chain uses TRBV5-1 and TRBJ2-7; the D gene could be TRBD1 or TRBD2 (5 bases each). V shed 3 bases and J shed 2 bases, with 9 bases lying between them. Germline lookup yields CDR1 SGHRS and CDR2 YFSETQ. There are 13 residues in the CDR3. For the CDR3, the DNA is TGCGCCAGCAGCTGGGACCGAGCCTACGAGCAGTACTTC. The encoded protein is CASSWDRAYEQYF.